What follows are 20 T cell receptor beta chains derived from one specimen sequenced in a study of blood T cells in healthy people across ages. It was with a sample-barcoded 5' primer and a J-beta primer mix that a second PCR of roughly 7 to 12 cycles was run. One entry per CDR3 protein results from TCRdb running MiXCR on the 5' RACE reads. The sample has over 1,300,000 distinct CDR3 sequences, roughly 64% seen once. Input material: blood. The origin of the receptors is a man younger than 35 in good health.

This clonotype was counted a single time. The DNA of the CDR3 is TGTGCCAGCAGCCCGTTCTATGAGGGCTACGAGCAGTACTTC. Its protein is CASSPFYEGYEQYF. The chain combines TRBV7-2 with TRBJ2-7; D may be TRBD2 (5 bases). The CDR3 is 14 amino acids. V dropped 5 bases and J dropped 3 bases, with 14 bases sitting between them. Germline V gene data show CDR1 as SGHTA and CDR2 as FQGNSA. The variable domain in full, completed from reference TRBV7-2 and TRBJ2-7, reads GAGVSQSPSNKVTEKGKDVELRCDPISGHTALYWYRQSLGQGLEFLIYFQGNSAPDKSGLPSDRFSAERTGGSVSTLTIQRTQQEDSAVYLCASSPFYEGYEQYFGPGTRLTVT.

A note on this clonotype: At one boundary the junction diverges from the germline segment, which might be a read error. This rearrangement joins TRBV29-1 to TRBJ2-2; D might be TRBD1 or TRBD2, each matching 6 bases. The germline CDR1 and CDR2 sequences are SQVTM and ANQGSEA. CDR3 length equals 13 residues. The CDR3 sequence: CSVLEGGTGGLFF. CDR3 bases: TGCAGCGTTCTAGAGGGGGGCACCGGGGGGCTGTTTTTT.

This sequence joins TRBV7-8 and TRBJ2-5; maybe TRBD1 (7 bases). With the DNA end fitting TRBJ2-7 better, the J assignment may be wrong. CDR3 length: 16 amino acids. Germline V lookup: CDR1 SGHVS, CDR2 FQNEAQ. The CDR3 sequence is CASSLIAAGGKDEQYF. Written as DNA, the CDR3 is TGTGCCAGCAGCTTAATCGCGGCAGGGGGGAAGGACGAGCAGTACTTC.

The chain couples TRBV5-1 to TRBJ2-3, with D possibly being TRBD2 (5 bases). The germline gives CDR1 SGHRS, CDR2 YFSETQ. This CDR3 comprises 17 residues. The V end lost 3 bases, the J end lost 3 bases, and 20 bases lay between the germline ends. CDR3 amino acids: CASSWPLLEGRTDTQYF. The DNA for the CDR3 is TGCGCCAGCAGCTGGCCCCTACTAGAGGGTAGAACAGATACGCAGTATTTT. Together with reference TRBV5-1 and TRBJ2-3, the CDR3 gives the full variable domain: KAGVTQTPRYLIKTRGQQVTLSCSPISGHRSVSWYQQTPGQGLQFLFEYFSETQRNKGNFPGRFSGRQFSNSRSEMNVSTLELGDSALYLCASSWPLLEGRTDTQYFGPGTRLTVL.

The rearrangement links TRBV2 to TRBJ1-1; TRBD1 is a possible D gene (6 bases). There are 16 residues in the CDR3. Germline V lookup: CDR1 SNHLY, CDR2 FYNNEI. Deletions cut 0 bases from V and 3 bases from J, with 14 bases between. CDR3 residues: CASSEAPTGWDTEAFF. Written as DNA, the CDR3 is TGTGCCAGCAGTGAAGCTCCGACAGGATGGGACACTGAAGCTTTCTTT.

V usage is TRBV6-2 or TRBV6-3 and J usage is TRBJ2-7; 7 bases line up with TRBD1. The CDR3 spans 15 residues. The trim removed 2 bases at V and 2 bases at J, leaving 6 bases unmatched. Germline V gene data show CDR1 as MNHEY and CDR2 as SVGEGT. CDR3 DNA: TGTGCCAGCAGTTACATGGGGACAGCTACCTACGAGCAGTACTTC. Translating it yields CASSYMGTATYEQYF.

A few counts support this clonotype. This chain joins TRBV4-1 and TRBJ2-7; D may be TRBD1 or TRBD2 (6 bases each). The CDR3 extends over 16 amino acids. V lost 4 bases and J lost 0, with 16 bases in between. Germline V lookup: CDR1 MGHRA, CDR2 YSYEKL. In DNA, the CDR3 is TGCGCCAGCAGCCTTCGGGGGCTCGGCGGCTCCTACGAGCAGTACTTC. This sequence encodes CASSLRGLGGSYEQYF.

The V and J genes are TRBV5-1 and TRBJ2-2; 7 positions match TRBD1. Trimming removed 4 bases from V and 0 bases from J; junction bases left unmatched: 6. This CDR3 is 16 amino acids long. CDR1 is SGHRS and CDR2 is YFSETQ in the germline V gene. The CDR3 coding sequence is TGCGCCAGCAGCCATGACAGGGTAACGAACACCGGGGAGCTGTTTTTT. It yields the protein CASSHDRVTNTGELFF.

CDR3 protein: CRSHSNQPQHF. The CDR3 nucleotides are TGCAGATCACATAGCAATCAGCCCCAGCATTTT. The chain couples TRBV20-1 to TRBJ1-5, with no clear D. CDR3 size: 11 residues. Germline loops: CDR1 DFQATT, CDR2 SNEGSKA (reference sequence).

In its sample, this clonotype was seen a few times. This chain uses TRBV28 with TRBJ1-1; TRBD1 matches at 7 bases. CDR1 is MDHEN, CDR2 SYDVKM, per germline. The CDR3 totals 15 residues. V was clipped by 5 bases and J by 1 base; unmatched bases: 7. CDR3 DNA sequence: TGTGCCAGCAGTCAATCCGGGACAGAGAACACTGAAGCTTTCTTT. This translates into CASSQSGTENTEAFF.

This sequence joins TRBV12-3 or TRBV12-4 and TRBJ1-6; D unclear. The V and J ends lost 3 bases and 7 bases respectively, with 13 bases between them. This CDR3 region has 15 residues. The CDR3 DNA reads as TGTGCCAGCAGTTTGATGGGGATTGTAAATTCACCCCTCCACTTT. Residues: CASSLMGIVNSPLHF.

V and J are TRBV7-9 and TRBJ2-5; D uncertain. In germline, CDR1 is SEHNR, CDR2 FQNEAQ (reference sequence). This CDR3 contains 15 residues. The V end was cut by 6 bases, the J end by 2 bases, with 16 bases between. The CDR3 loop is CASSTTEGEQETQYF. The DNA of the CDR3 is TGTGCCAGCAGTACCACGGAAGGCGAACAAGAGACCCAGTACTTC.

The rearrangement links TRBV4-1 to TRBJ2-5; maybe TRBD2 (5 bases). The assigned J gene may be wrong: the sequence end matches TRBJ2-7 better. The CDR3 is 16 amino acids. The germline gives CDR1 MGHRA, CDR2 YSYEKL. The CDR3 DNA reads as TGCGCCAGCAGCCAAGTGCGCGGGCTAGCTCCCCTCGAGCAGTACTTC. Protein: CASSQVRGLAPLEQYF.

V and J are TRBV6-1 and TRBJ2-7; 10 bases are a match to TRBD2. J gave up 2 bases and V 7 bases, and 14 bases lay outside the gene matches. This CDR3 has 17 residues. Per germline, CDR1 MNHNS and CDR2 SASEGT. The CDR3 coding sequence is TGTGCCAGCACCAAACGCGGGGCTAGCGGGAGAACCTACGAGCAGTACTTC. It yields the protein CASTKRGASGRTYEQYF.

This clonotype was detected only a few times. The J gene is TRBJ2-1, the V gene TRBV7-9; 7 bases match TRBD2. Germline assignment: CDR1 SEHNR and CDR2 FQNEAQ (reference sequence). V lost 5 bases and J lost 1; bases outside the gene matches: 8. The CDR3 totals 16 residues. The CDR3 protein is CASSPSGGPSYNEQFF. The CDR3 bases are TGTGCCAGCAGCCCCTCGGGGGGACCGTCCTACAATGAGCAGTTCTTC.

V and J are TRBV5-1 and TRBJ2-1, with D possibly TRBD2 on 6 matching bases. Germline V gene data show CDR1 as SGHRS and CDR2 as YFSETQ. This CDR3 is built from 16 residues. V lost 0 bases and J lost 10, with 20 bases in between. CDR3 region: CASSLGIADLGREQFF. Written as DNA, the CDR3 is TGCGCCAGCAGCTTGGGAATAGCGGACCTTGGACGGGAGCAGTTCTTC.

The V and J genes are TRBV4-2 and TRBJ1-5; D gene ambiguous. V lost 4 bases and J 5 bases, leaving 18 bases between the germline ends. The CDR3 runs 16 residues. Germline V CDR1 and CDR2: LGHNA, YNFKEQ. In nucleotides, the CDR3 is TGTGCCAGCAGCCCGAGAATAGCAGGATTAGATCAGCCCCAGCATTTT. Translating gives CASSPRIAGLDQPQHF.

Only a few counts were recorded for this clonotype. The chain is built from TRBV5-1 and TRBJ2-1; TRBD2 aligns across 7 bases. Unmatched junction bases numbered 3, after V lost 2 bases and J lost 10 bases. Germline values: CDR1 SGHRS, CDR2 YFSETQ. The CDR3 has 12 amino acids. CDR3 nucleotide sequence: TGCGCCAGCAGCTTACTAGCGTACGAGCAGTTCTTC. It codes for CASSLLAYEQFF.

The rearrangement links TRBV6-1 to TRBJ1-1; D is unclear. V was trimmed by 2 bases and J by 4 bases, leaving 11 bases between them. Per germline, CDR1 MNHNS and CDR2 SASEGT. The CDR3 contains 14 residues. This CDR3 reads CASSELGLGTEAFF. In nucleotides, the CDR3 is TGTGCCAGCAGTGAACTGGGTCTGGGCACTGAAGCTTTCTTT.

The J gene is TRBJ1-1, the V gene TRBV7-8; D ambiguous. The CDR3 has 15 amino acids. Trimming took off 5 bases at V and 0 bases at J, with 13 bases between the two ends. Germline lookup yields CDR1 SGHVS and CDR2 FQNEAQ. DNA for the CDR3: TGTGCCAGCAGCCCTTGGACCGACTTGAACACTGAAGCTTTCTTT. Protein: CASSPWTDLNTEAFF.